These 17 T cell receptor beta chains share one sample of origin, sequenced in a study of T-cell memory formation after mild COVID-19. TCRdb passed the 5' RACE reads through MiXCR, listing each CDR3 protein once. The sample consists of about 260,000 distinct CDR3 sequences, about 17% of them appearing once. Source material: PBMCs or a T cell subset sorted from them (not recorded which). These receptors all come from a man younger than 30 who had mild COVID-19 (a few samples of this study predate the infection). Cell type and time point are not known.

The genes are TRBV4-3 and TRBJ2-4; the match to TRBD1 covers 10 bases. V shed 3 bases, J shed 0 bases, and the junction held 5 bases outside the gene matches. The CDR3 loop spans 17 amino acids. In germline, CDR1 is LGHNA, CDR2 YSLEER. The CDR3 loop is CASSHPGTGEAKNIQYF. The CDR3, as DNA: TGCGCCAGCAGCCACCCCGGGACAGGGGAAGCCAAAAACATTCAGTACTTC.

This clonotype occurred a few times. The CDR3 coding sequence is TGTGCCAGCAGCCCCTACCCTGCGGGGGATGGCTACACCTTC. Translating it yields CASSPYPAGDGYTF. The rearrangement uses TRBV4-2 and TRBJ1-2; D is perhaps TRBD1 (5 bases). Between the trimmed V and J ends, which lost 4 bases and 6 bases, there was a span of 15 bases. Germline loops: CDR1 LGHNA, CDR2 YNFKEQ. This CDR3 spans 14 amino acids.

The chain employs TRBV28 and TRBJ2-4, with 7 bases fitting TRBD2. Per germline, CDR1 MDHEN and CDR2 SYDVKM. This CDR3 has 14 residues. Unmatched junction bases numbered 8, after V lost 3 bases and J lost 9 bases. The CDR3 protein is CASSFSGGLGIQYF. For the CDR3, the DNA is TGTGCCAGCAGTTTTTCGGGGGGTCTTGGCATTCAGTACTTC. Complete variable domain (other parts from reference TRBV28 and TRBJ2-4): DVKVTQSSRYLVKRTGEKVFLECVQDMDHENMFWYRQDPGLGLRLIYFSYDVKMKEKGDIPEGYSVSREKKERFSLILESASTNQTSMYLCASSFSGGLGIQYFGAGTRLSVL.

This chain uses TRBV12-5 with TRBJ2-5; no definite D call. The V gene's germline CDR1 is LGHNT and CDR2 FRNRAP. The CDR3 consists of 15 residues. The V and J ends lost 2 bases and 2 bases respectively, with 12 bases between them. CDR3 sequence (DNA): TGTGCTAGTGGTTTGATCCTAGGCTGGCAAGAGACCCAGTACTTC. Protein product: CASGLILGWQETQYF. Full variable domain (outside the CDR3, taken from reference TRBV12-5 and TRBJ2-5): DARVTQTPRHKVTEMGQEVTMRCQPILGHNTVFWYRQTMMQGLELLAYFRNRAPLDDSGMPKDRFSAEMPDATLATLKIQPSEPRDSAVYFCASGLILGWQETQYFGPGTRLLVL.

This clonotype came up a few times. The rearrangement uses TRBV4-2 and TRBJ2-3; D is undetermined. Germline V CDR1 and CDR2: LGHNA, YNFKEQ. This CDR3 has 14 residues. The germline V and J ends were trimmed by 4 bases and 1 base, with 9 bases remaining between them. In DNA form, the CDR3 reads TGTGCCAGCAGCCGCTTCCCAGGCACAGATACGCAGTATTTT. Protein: CASSRFPGTDTQYF.

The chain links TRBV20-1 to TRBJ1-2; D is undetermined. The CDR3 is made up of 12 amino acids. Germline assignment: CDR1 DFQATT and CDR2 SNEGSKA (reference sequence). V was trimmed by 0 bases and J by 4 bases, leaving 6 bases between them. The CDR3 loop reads CSAREGGYGYTF. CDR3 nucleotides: TGCAGTGCTAGAGAAGGAGGCTATGGCTACACCTTC.

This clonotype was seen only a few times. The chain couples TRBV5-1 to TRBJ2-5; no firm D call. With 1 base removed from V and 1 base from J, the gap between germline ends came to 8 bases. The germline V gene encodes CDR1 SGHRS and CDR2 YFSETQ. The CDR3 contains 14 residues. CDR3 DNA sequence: TGCGCCAGCAGCTTGCAACAGAGCCAAGAGACCCAGTACTTC. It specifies CASSLQQSQETQYF.

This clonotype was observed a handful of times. The CDR3 bases are TGCGCCAGCAGCCAAGGATCTCCAGGACTCAATACGCAGTATTTT. Residues: CASSQGSPGLNTQYF. The genes are TRBV4-1 and TRBJ2-3; tentatively, D is TRBD2 (5 bases). The CDR3 covers 15 residues. Trimming removed 1 base at V and 7 bases at J, with 15 bases between. CDR1 and CDR2 (germline): MGHRA, YSYEKL.

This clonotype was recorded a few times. The CDR3 sequence: CASSEARGEDTQYF. DNA for the CDR3: TGTGCCAGCAGTGAGGCGCGGGGGGAAGATACGCAGTATTTT. V usage is TRBV2 and J usage is TRBJ2-3; 8 nucleotides align to TRBD2. J was trimmed by 5 bases and V by 3 bases; bases with no gene match: 4. CDR3 size: 14 residues. Germline V gene sequence: CDR1 SNHLY, CDR2 FYNNEI.

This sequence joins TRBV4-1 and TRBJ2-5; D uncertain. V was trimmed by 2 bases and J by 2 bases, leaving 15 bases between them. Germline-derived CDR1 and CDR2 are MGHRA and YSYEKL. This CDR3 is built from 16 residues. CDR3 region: CASSQTPARIQETQYF. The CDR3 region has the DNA TGCGCCAGCAGCCAAACCCCGGCACGGATACAAGAGACCCAGTACTTC.

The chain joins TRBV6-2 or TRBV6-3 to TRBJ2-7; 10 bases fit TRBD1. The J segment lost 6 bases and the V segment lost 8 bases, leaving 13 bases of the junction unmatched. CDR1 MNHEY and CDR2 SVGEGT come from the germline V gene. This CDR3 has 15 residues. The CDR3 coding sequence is TGTGCCAGCCAGAAGGGTCGCGGGACAGGGGTCGAGCAGTACTTC. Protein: CASQKGRGTGVEQYF.

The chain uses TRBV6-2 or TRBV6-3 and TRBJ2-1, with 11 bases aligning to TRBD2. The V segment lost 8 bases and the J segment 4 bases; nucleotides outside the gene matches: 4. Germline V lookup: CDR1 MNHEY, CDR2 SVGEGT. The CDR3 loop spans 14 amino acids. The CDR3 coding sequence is TGTGCCAGCGTGACTAGCGGGGTTTACAATGAGCAGTTCTTC. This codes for CASVTSGVYNEQFF.

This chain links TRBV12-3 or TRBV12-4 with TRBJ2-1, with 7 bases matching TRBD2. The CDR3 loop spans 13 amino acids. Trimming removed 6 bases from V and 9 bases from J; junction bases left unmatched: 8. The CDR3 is CASSTGGEREQFF. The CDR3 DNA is TGTGCCAGCAGCACTGGGGGGGAGCGTGAGCAGTTCTTC.

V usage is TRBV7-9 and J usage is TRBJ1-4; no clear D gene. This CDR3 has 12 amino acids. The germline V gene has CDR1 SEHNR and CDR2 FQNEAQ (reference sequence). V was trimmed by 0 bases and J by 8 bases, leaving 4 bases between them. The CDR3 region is CASSLAQEKLFF. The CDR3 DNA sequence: TGTGCCAGCAGCTTAGCCCAGGAAAAACTGTTTTTT.

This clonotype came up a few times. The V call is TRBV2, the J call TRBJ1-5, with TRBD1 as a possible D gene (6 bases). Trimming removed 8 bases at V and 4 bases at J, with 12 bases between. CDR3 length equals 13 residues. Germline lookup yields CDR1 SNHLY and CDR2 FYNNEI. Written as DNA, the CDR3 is TGTGCCAGCGGAAGAACAGGGAATCAGCCCCAGCATTTT. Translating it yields CASGRTGNQPQHF.

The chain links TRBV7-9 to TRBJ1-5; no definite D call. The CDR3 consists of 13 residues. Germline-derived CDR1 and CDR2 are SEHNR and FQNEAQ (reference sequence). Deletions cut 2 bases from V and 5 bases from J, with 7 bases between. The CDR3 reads CASSLQEDQPQHF. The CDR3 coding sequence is TGTGCCAGCAGCTTACAGGAGGATCAGCCCCAGCATTTT.

CDR3 coding DNA: TGTGCCAGCAGTTCCGTCCTGGACACTGAAGCTTTCTTT. Translating it yields CASSSVLDTEAFF. The V call is TRBV7-3, the J call TRBJ1-1, with no clear D. This CDR3 has 13 residues. Germline CDR1 is SGHTA and CDR2 is FQGTGA. The germline V and J ends were trimmed by 6 bases and 3 bases, with 11 bases remaining between them.